These 8 T cell receptor beta chains share one sample of origin, sequenced in a study of breast tumors, draining lymph nodes, adjacent tissues. The lymph nodes were axillary draining lymph nodes from breast cancer patients. TCRdb analysed the multiplex PCR reads with MiXCR anew, one entry per CDR3 protein. The data contain about 270,000 distinct CDR3 sequences, under 35% of them singletons. Sequencing was carried out using axillary lymph node tissue. The receptors shown here come from a female donor with breast cancer. Some clones in this sample may be carry-over from other donors' samples.

This clonotype was seen many times. The chain couples TRBV19 to TRBJ1-2; D not resolved. The CDR3 length is 12 residues. V was shortened by 7 bases and J by 5 bases, with 11 bases between the two germline ends. Germline V lookup: CDR1 LNHDA, CDR2 SQIVND (reference sequence). Written as DNA, the CDR3 is TGTGCCAGTACAAGCCTCGCATATGGCTACACCTTC. Amino acid sequence: CASTSLAYGYTF.

A remark on this clonotype: At one of its ends the junction is not consistent with the germline gene, which may arise from a read error. The gene calls are TRBV7-9 and TRBJ2-5, with TRBD1 identical over 7 bases. The length of the CDR3 is 15 residues. The germline V gene encodes CDR1 SEHNR and CDR2 FQNEAQ (reference sequence). DNA for the CDR3: TGTGCCAGCAGTATCCGGGGACAGACCCAAGCGACCCAGCACTTC. Its protein is CASSIRGQTQATQHF.

This clonotype was seen many times. The chain is built from TRBV19 and TRBJ2-3; the D gene is possibly TRBD1 (6 bases). CDR3 length: 11 amino acids. Per germline, CDR1 LNHDA and CDR2 SQIVND (reference sequence). V lost 6 bases and J lost 6, with 7 bases in between. Here the CDR3 reads CASRQGDTQYF. DNA for the CDR3: TGTGCCAGTAGACAGGGTGATACGCAGTATTTT.

This clonotype was seen repeatedly, ten times or more. The gene calls are TRBV6-6 and TRBJ2-5; no definite D call. CDR3 size: 11 residues. Per the germline V gene, CDR1 is MNHNY and CDR2 is SVGAGI (reference sequence). Trimming removed 2 bases at V and 4 bases at J, with 2 bases between. Here the CDR3 DNA reads TGTGCCAGCAGTTACAGAGAGACCCAGTACTTC. It encodes CASSYRETQYF.

The chain combines TRBV4-3 with TRBJ2-3; D perhaps matches TRBD2 (6 bases). Between the trimmed V and J ends, which lost 4 bases and 0 bases, there was a span of 17 bases. CDR1 is LGHNA and CDR2 is YSLEER in the germline V gene. The length of the CDR3 is 17 residues. The CDR3 DNA is TGCGCCAGCAGCCCGGGAGCCAGCCTTACTAGCACAGATACGCAGTATTTT. It yields the protein CASSPGASLTSTDTQYF.

There are many counts of this clonotype. The chain uses TRBV20-1 and TRBJ2-7, with D perhaps matching TRBD1 (5 bases). V was clipped by 5 bases and J by 4 bases, with 12 bases between them. This CDR3 contains 12 residues. Looked up from germline, CDR1 is DFQATT and CDR2 is SNEGSKA (reference sequence). The CDR3 bases are TGCAGTGCTGACGGACAACCTTACGAGCAGTACTTC. Its protein is CSADGQPYEQYF.

This clonotype was seen repeatedly, ten times or more. The V call is TRBV4-3, the J call TRBJ2-1; D is possibly TRBD2 (6 bases). V shed 0 bases and J shed 10 bases, with 10 bases lying between them. The germline gives CDR1 LGHNA, CDR2 YSLEER. The CDR3 extends over 13 amino acids. This CDR3 reads CASSQEEGREQFF. The DNA of the CDR3 is TGCGCCAGCAGCCAAGAGGAGGGAAGGGAGCAGTTCTTC.

This clonotype has at least ten counts. The V call is TRBV28, the J call TRBJ1-4, with D perhaps matching TRBD1 (5 bases). V shed 4 bases and J shed 4 bases, with 10 bases lying between them. The CDR3 runs 14 residues. CDR1 and CDR2 (germline): MDHEN, SYDVKM. This chain's CDR3 is CASSWGRVNEKLFF. CDR3 nucleotide sequence: TGTGCCAGCAGTTGGGGACGGGTTAATGAAAAACTGTTTTTT.